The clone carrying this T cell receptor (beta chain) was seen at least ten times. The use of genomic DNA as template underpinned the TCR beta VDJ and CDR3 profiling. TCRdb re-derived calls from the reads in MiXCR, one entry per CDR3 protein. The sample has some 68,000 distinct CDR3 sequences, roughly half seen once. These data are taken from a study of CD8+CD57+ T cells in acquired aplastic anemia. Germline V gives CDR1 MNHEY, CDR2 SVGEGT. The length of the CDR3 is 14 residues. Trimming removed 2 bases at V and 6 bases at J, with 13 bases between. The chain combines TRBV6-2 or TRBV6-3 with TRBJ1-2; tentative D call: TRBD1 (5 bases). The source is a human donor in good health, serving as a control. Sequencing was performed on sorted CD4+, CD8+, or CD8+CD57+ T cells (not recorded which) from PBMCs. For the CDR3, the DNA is TGTGCCAGCAGTTACGAGGGGATGGAGGATGGCTACACCTTC. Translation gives CASSYEGMEDGYTF.